This entry concerns a single T cell receptor (beta chain). Germline V gene sequence: CDR1 LNHDA, CDR2 SQIVND (reference sequence). This CDR3 is built from 14 residues. The ends lost 1 base at V and 5 bases at J; junction bases unmatched: 0. This specimen belongs to a study of blood T cell repertoires in COVID-19. TCRdb's copy holds only in-frame clones and misses some; the assay was immunoSEQ multiplex PCR. Of approximately 100,000 clones listed, more than 80% are singletons. The TCR originated in a human donor in a cohort sampled during active COVID-19. The material sequenced was peripheral blood. V is TRBV19 and J is TRBJ1-5, with TRBD1 matching 9 bases. CDR3 protein: CASSIGQGDQPQHF. The CDR3 DNA reads TGTGCCAGTAGTATAGGACAGGGGGATCAGCCCCAGCATTTT.